The entry below describes one T cell receptor beta chain. The antigen it recognizes is unknown. Within one base of it there is no much larger clone, and no base qualities were kept. This specimen comes from a study of OX40 agonist ivuxolimab in advanced cancers. About the full investigation: Ivuxolimab was an agonistic, fully human IgG2 monoclonal antibody directed against OX40 (CD134), a costimulatory receptor. Intravenous ivuxolimab was administered to patients every 2 weeks at six dose levels: 0.01, 0.1, 0.3, 1.5, 3 and 10 mg/kg. Prior anti-PD-1, anti-PD-L1 or anti-CTLA-4 therapy was permitted, and checkpoint inhibitors had been received by more than 35% of dose-escalation patients. A male proportion of around 81% and a mean age of approximately 61 years, ranging from about 20 to 79, were recorded for the dose-escalation cohort. Partial responses occurred in three dose-escalation patients, of whom one had hepatocellular carcinoma and two had cutaneous melanoma. Of the approximately 54 patients in dose escalation, 19 had hepatocellular carcinoma, approximately 15 had melanoma, 9 had renal cell carcinoma and 9 had head and neck cancer. The point of sequencing TCRbeta in the periphery was to test whether ivuxolimab changed TCR sequence diversity and drove clonal T-cell expansion. The paper reports the monotherapy dose-escalation portion (N ≈ 52 patients) of the phase I ivuxolimab trial. Overall results and qualifications from the work: In partial responders in the 0.1-3.0 mg/kg groups, normalized peripheral clonal expansion was found to be among the lowest, especially among CD8+ T cells. After ivuxolimab, more expanded clones were found on average in CD8+ T cells than in CD4+ T cells. At doses from 0.1 to 3.0 mg/kg, clonal expansion was seen in both CD4+ and CD8+ blood T cells between baseline and week 6. Which antigens the clonally expanded peripheral T cells were specific for was not determined. Low levels of normalized T-cell clonal expansion were also seen in some patients who did not respond.

Genomic DNA was extracted from sorted cells for sequencing of the TCRbeta CDR3 region. The immunoSEQ Assay was used for sequencing of TCRbeta CDR3 regions. The table comes from immuneACCESS by way of TCRdb, which keeps in-frame sequences with V and J called. Part of the clones is missing from these tables; in studies checked, under half for an unresolved V gene and the rest for unknown reasons. For this sample the table gives 60,000 to 75,000 clones, of which 91% were detected only once. Approximately 15% of the sample goes to the ten largest clones. The trial excluded patients who had a history of autoimmune disease or were on systemic immunosuppression. Peripheral blood for TCR sequencing was collected from all dose cohorts at baseline, on cycle 4 day 1, and on cycle 7 day 1. The samples were taken from a phase I, first-in-human, multicenter, open-label dose-escalation trial of ivuxolimab. The trial enrolled adults with locally advanced or metastatic head and neck squamous cell, hepatocellular, melanoma or renal cell carcinoma. Before TCR sequencing, CD4+ T cells and CD8+ T cells from peripheral blood were sorted into separate populations.

From its cysteine to its phenylalanine, the CDR3 spans 16 amino acids. The read is trimmed to its CDR3 DNA, 48 bases read in frame from base 1. CDR1 and CDR2 are drawn from the germline V gene: MDHEN, SYDVKM. Cut back by 5 bases and 5 bases, the V and J ends lie 21 bases apart. The V gene is TRBV28 and the J gene is TRBJ2-5; TRBD1 is a weak D gene call, 6 bases matching. This receptor was obtained from an adult with an advanced solid tumor such as melanoma, head and neck, liver or kidney cancer. This material consisted of CD4+ or CD8+ T cells sorted from blood, taken in a trial of the OX40 agonist ivuxolimab. The DNA is as follows: TGTGCCAGCAGTGCCCCGAGGCAGGGGTGGTACGAGACCCAGTACTTC. This encodes CASSAPRQGWYETQYF.